These 8 T cell receptor beta chains were sequenced from one sample in a study of persistence of HIV-infected CD4 T cells. The stimulus was lysate of CMV-infected fibroblasts, roughly 9.2 ug/mL. CD40L/CD69 double-negative CD45RO-high memory CD4+ T cells were collected. For these TCRs, the target antigens are not known. The libraries were made with immunoSEQ version 4 in survey mode. Only in-frame clones appear in the TCRdb table, and some are missing; sequencing was by immunoSEQ multiplex PCR. This table has 40,000 to 50,000 clones, 70% to 80% appearing once. Here the sequenced sample was CD4+ T cells sorted from PBMCs after approximately 18-hour stimulation, taken from a patient who received antiretroviral therapy. The receptor source for this set is an adult man with HIV who was CMV-seropositive.

Only a few counts were recorded for this clone. The rearrangement links TRBV18 to TRBJ1-1; 8 nucleotides align to TRBD1. In germline, CDR1 is KGHSH, CDR2 LQKENI. The ends lost 2 bases at V and 5 bases at J; junction bases unmatched: 4. This CDR3 is built from 14 residues. The CDR3 spells CASSPKQGGTEAFF. As DNA, the CDR3 is TGTGCCAGCTCACCAAAACAGGGGGGTACTGAAGCTTTCTTT.

This clone occurred a few times. The chain employs TRBV2 and TRBJ1-1, with 8 bases that match TRBD1. The CDR3 runs to 13 residues. V dropped 11 bases and J dropped 4; count of bases not matched to a gene: 9. Germline CDR1 is SNHLY and CDR2 is FYNNEI. For the CDR3, the DNA is TGTGCCTGCCGACAGGGGCGGGGCACTGAAGCTTTCTTT. This codes for CACRQGRGTEAFF. The whole variable domain, remainder taken from reference TRBV2 and TRBJ1-1, is EPEVTQTPSHQVTQMGQEVILRCVPISNHLYFYWYRQILGQKVEFLVSFYNNEISEKSEIFDDQFSVERPDGSNFTLKIRSTKLEDSAMYFCACRQGRGTEAFFGQGTRLTVV.

The chain recombines TRBV4-2 with TRBJ2-2, with D unclear. Looked up from germline, CDR1 is LGHNA and CDR2 is YNFKEQ. V lost 0 bases, J lost 7 bases, and 9 bases lay in between. The CDR3 consists of 14 residues. The CDR3 spells CASSQDTVNGELFF. The CDR3 DNA reads as TGTGCCAGCAGCCAAGATACCGTGAACGGGGAGCTGTTTTTT.

The J gene is TRBJ1-3, the V gene TRBV27, with D unclear. Trimming cost V 6 bases and J 0 bases, with 9 bases left between them. The CDR3 runs to 14 residues. Germline-derived CDR1 and CDR2 are MNHEY and SMNVEV (reference sequence). CDR3 sequence (DNA): TGTGCCAGCAGCTTGAGCATCTCTGGAAACACCATATATTTT. This sequence encodes CASSLSISGNTIYF.

The chain recombines TRBV5-4 with TRBJ2-3; TRBD2 matches 9 bases. The CDR3 extends over 14 amino acids. V was pared by 6 bases and J by 7 bases, with 9 bases of the junction left unmatched. CDR1 is SGHNT and CDR2 is YYREEE in the germline V gene (reference sequence). The CDR3 is CASMKRAGGYTQYF. In DNA form, the CDR3 reads TGTGCCAGCATGAAGAGAGCGGGAGGTTATACGCAGTATTTT.

The chain recombines TRBV6-5 with TRBJ1-4, with D maybe TRBD1 (5 bases). The CDR3 sequence is 14 residues long. V was shortened by 0 bases and J by 8 bases, with 10 bases between the two germline ends. CDR1 and CDR2 from the germline V gene are MNHEY and SVGAGI. The chain's CDR3 is CASSYSGAGEKLFF. CDR3 sequence (DNA): TGTGCCAGCAGTTACTCAGGGGCGGGAGAAAAACTGTTTTTT.

This clone is a singleton in its sample. The J gene is TRBJ1-2, the V gene TRBV18; D remains ambiguous. Trimming pared 3 bases from V and 3 bases from J, leaving 8 bases between. This CDR3 spans 13 amino acids. Germline V lookup: CDR1 KGHSH, CDR2 LQKENI. Here the CDR3 DNA reads TGTGCCAGCTCACCGAACCAGTACTATGGCTACACCTTC. Translating it yields CASSPNQYYGYTF.

CDR3 sequence: CASSPMTGGEQYF. The CDR3 region has the DNA TGTGCCAGCAGCCCAATGACAGGGGGCGAGCAGTACTTC. The rearrangement links TRBV7-9 to TRBJ2-7; TRBD1 matches at 9 bases. Looked up from germline, CDR1 is SEHNR and CDR2 is FQNEAQ (reference sequence). CDR3 length: 13 residues. J lost 6 bases, V lost 5 bases, and 5 bases had no gene match.